The rows below give T cell receptor beta chains drawn from one sample of a study of blood T cell repertoires in COVID-19. Using immunoSEQ multiplex PCR, the repertoire was profiled, and TCRdb retains in-frame clones only, with some absent. The table has over 200,000 clones, roughly 85% seen once. The specimen sequenced was PBMCs or T cells enriched from blood (not recorded which). All receptors derive from a woman aged 45-59 years who had recovered from COVID-19. The CDR3 runs from the conserved cysteine through the conserved F or W. D genes are given only for firm matches. Size values are once, few and many counts, or a class for expanded clones, and some rows have none.

V gene,clone size,CDR3 length,J gene,D gene,CDR3 protein,CDR3 DNA
TRBV7-9,-,15,TRBJ2-5,TRBD2,CASSVSTSGKETQYF,TGTGCCAGCAGCGTATCGACTAGCGGGAAGGAGACCCAGTACTTC
TRBV7-2,-,15,TRBJ2-7,TRBD2,CASSLVSGSSYEQYF,TGTGCCAGCAGCTTAGTTAGCGGGAGCTCCTACGAGCAGTACTTC
TRBV5-5,-,16,TRBJ2-1,-,CASSFWRKSSYNEQFF,TGTGCCAGCAGCTTTTGGCGGAAGAGCTCCTACAATGAGCAGTTCTTC
TRBV15,-,16,TRBJ1-5,-,CATSRVGGRSNQPQHF,TGTGCCACCAGCAGAGTCGGGGGTCGGAGCAATCAGCCCCAGCATTTT
TRBV5-1,-,15,TRBJ1-1,-,CASSLVPDTNTEAFF,TGCGCCAGCAGCTTGGTCCCCGACACGAACACTGAAGCTTTCTTT
TRBV24-1,-,16,TRBJ2-5,-,CATSDQVGQSQETQYF,TGTGCCACCAGTGATCAAGTCGGACAGTCCCAAGAGACCCAGTACTTC
TRBV12-2,-,15,TRBJ2-7,-,CASRFVQGVFYEQYF,TGTGCAAGTCGCTTCGTACAGGGAGTCTTCTACGAGCAGTACTTC
TRBV6-1,-,15,TRBJ1-2,TRBD1,CASSEGQAIDYGYTF,TGTGCCAGCAGTGAGGGACAGGCTATAGACTATGGCTACACCTTC
TRBV18,-,15,TRBJ2-7,-,CASSADRQQGDEQYF,TGTGCCAGCTCGGCCGACAGGCAACAAGGGGACGAGCAGTACTTC
TRBV28,-,15,TRBJ1-5,-,CASTLDGDPNQPQHF,TGTGCCAGCACCTTAGACGGGGATCCCAATCAGCCCCAGCATTTT
TRBV27,-,19,TRBJ2-6,TRBD1,CASAPGTGVFYAGANVLTF,TGTGCCAGCGCACCCGGGACAGGGGTATTTTACGCTGGGGCCAACGTCCTGACTTTC
TRBV28,once,17,TRBJ1-1,TRBD1,CASSTRQGARGRAEAFF,TGTGCCAGCAGTACAAGACAGGGGGCGAGGGGGAGAGCTGAAGCTTTCTTT
TRBV10-3,-,20,TRBJ1-4,TRBD1,CAISDWVQLGTENLNEKLFF,TGTGCCATCAGTGATTGGGTGCAACTTGGGACAGAGAACTTAAATGAAAAACTGTTTTTT
TRBV2,-,16,TRBJ2-1,TRBD2,CASTLRGSGSYNEQFF,TGTGCCAGCACCCTCCGAGGTAGCGGGAGTTACAATGAGCAGTTCTTC
TRBV7-3,-,17,TRBJ2-2,-,CASSLLGVGLETGELFF,TGTGCCAGCAGCTTATTGGGCGTTGGGTTAGAGACCGGGGAGCTGTTTTTT
TRBV18,-,14,TRBJ1-4,TRBD1,CASSPGTGGEELFF,TGTGCCAGCTCACCAGGAACAGGGGGTGAGGAACTGTTTTTT
TRBV7-8,-,17,TRBJ1-3,TRBD1,CASSVRDRVVTGNTIYF,TGTGCCAGCAGCGTCCGGGACAGGGTTGTAACTGGAAACACCATATATTTT
TRBV27,-,16,TRBJ2-7,TRBD1,CASSSPSGQGAYEQYF,TGTGCCAGCAGTTCACCATCGGGACAGGGGGCCTACGAGCAGTACTTC
TRBV6-6,-,15,TRBJ2-1,-,CASSPHLRSYNEQFF,TGTGCCAGCAGCCCCCACTTACGCTCCTACAATGAGCAGTTCTTC
TRBV5-1,few,14,TRBJ1-2,TRBD1,CASSLRTGVDGYTF,TGCGCCAGCAGCTTAAGAACAGGGGTGGATGGCTACACCTTC
TRBV29-1,few,14,TRBJ2-7,TRBD2,CSVETSGSSYEQYF,TGCAGCGTAGAGACTAGCGGGAGCTCCTACGAGCAGTACTTC
TRBV3-1/TRBV3-2,-,21,TRBJ2-5,TRBD2,CASSQDPGTSGRAFLRETQYF,TGTGCCAGCAGCCAAGACCCAGGGACTAGCGGGAGGGCCTTTTTACGGGAGACCCAGTACTTC